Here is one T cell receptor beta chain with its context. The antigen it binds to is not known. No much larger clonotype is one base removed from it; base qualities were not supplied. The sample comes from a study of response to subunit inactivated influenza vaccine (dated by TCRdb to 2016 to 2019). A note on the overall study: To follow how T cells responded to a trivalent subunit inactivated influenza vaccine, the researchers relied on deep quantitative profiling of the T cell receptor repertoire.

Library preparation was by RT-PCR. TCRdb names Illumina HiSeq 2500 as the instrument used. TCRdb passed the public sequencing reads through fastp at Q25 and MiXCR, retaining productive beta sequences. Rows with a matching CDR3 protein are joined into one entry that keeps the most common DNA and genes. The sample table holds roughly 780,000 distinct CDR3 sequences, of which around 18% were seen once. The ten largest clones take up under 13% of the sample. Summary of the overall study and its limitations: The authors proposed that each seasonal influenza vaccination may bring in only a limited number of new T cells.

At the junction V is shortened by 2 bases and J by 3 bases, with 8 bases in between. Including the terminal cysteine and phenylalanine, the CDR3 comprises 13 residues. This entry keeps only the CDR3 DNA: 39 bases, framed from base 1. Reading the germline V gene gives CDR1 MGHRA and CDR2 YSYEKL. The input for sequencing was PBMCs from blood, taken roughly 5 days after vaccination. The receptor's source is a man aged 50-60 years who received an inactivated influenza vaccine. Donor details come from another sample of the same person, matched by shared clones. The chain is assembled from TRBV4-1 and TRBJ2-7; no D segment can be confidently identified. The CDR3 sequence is CASSQNANYEQYF. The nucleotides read TGCGCCAGCAGCCAAAATGCAAACTACGAGCAGTACTTC.